This T cell receptor beta chain was recorded in a study of OX40 agonist ivuxolimab in advanced cancers. Overall study: At doses from 0.01 to 10 mg/kg, patients were given intravenous ivuxolimab every 2 weeks.

Blood samples were obtained at baseline, cycle 4 day 1, and cycle 7 day 1. The CDR3 is 15 residues long. Deletions cut 3 bases from V and 8 bases from J, with 19 bases between. Germline V gene data show CDR1 as MNHEY and CDR2 as SMNVEV (reference sequence). Produced via immunoSEQ multiplex PCR; TCRdb's table is partial and in-frame only. The table lists 24,000 or so clones, roughly 80% of them singletons. Sequenced material: CD4+ or CD8+ T cells sorted from blood, taken in a trial of the OX40 agonist ivuxolimab. The receptor comes from an adult with an advanced solid tumor such as melanoma, head and neck, liver or kidney cancer. The genes are TRBV27 and TRBJ1-2, with D possibly being TRBD1 (5 bases). CDR3 DNA: TGTGCCAGCAGTTTCACCGGGACCTACGGAGGAGGCTACACCTTC. Protein product: CASSFTGTYGGGYTF.